These 6 T cell receptor beta chains were sequenced from one sample in a study of shared clonotypes between healthy human individuals. Measured with immunoSEQ multiplex PCR; TCRdb has only the in-frame clones, and not every one. The sample includes over 950,000 clones, roughly 80% of them seen just once. Sequenced: memory CD4+ T cells from PBMCs. Subset defined: CD45RA-negative fraction. These receptors were collected from a man aged 18 to 29 in good health. Some clones in this sample may be carry-over from other donors' samples.

Only a few counts were recorded for this clone. This chain joins TRBV4-1 and TRBJ2-1, with D tentatively TRBD1 (8 bases). Trimming removed 1 base at V and 7 bases at J, with 17 bases between. Germline CDR1 and CDR2: MGHRA and YSYEKL. This CDR3 spans 16 amino acids. The CDR3 DNA is TGCGCCAGCAGCCAAGTGCACAGGGGGGGGTATAATGAGCAGTTCTTC. Encoded protein: CASSQVHRGGYNEQFF.

The chain has TRBV18 and TRBJ2-7; 8 nucleotides match TRBD2. The CDR3 consists of 16 residues. Germline CDR1 reads KGHSH; CDR2 reads LQKENI. The ends lost 2 bases at V and 0 bases at J; junction bases unmatched: 6. The chain's CDR3 is CASSPYGGRSSYEQYF. As DNA, the CDR3 is TGTGCCAGCTCACCATATGGCGGGAGGAGCTCCTACGAGCAGTACTTC.

This clone was seen a few times. The chain is built from TRBV11-2 and TRBJ2-5; 9 positions agree with TRBD2. Germline V gene data show CDR1 as SGHAT and CDR2 as FQNNGV. V lost 1 base to trimming and J lost 5 bases; unmatched junction nucleotides: 5. This CDR3 spans 15 amino acids. The CDR3 protein is CASSLGGTSMETQYF. As DNA, the CDR3 is TGTGCCAGCAGCTTAGGTGGGACTAGCATGGAGACCCAGTACTTC.

The J gene is TRBJ1-2, the V gene TRBV19; D is undetermined. The germline V and J ends were trimmed by 0 bases and 1 base, with 3 bases remaining between them. Germline CDR1 and CDR2: LNHDA and SQIVND (reference sequence). This CDR3 is built from 13 residues. This chain's CDR3 is CASSIDSNYGYTF. The DNA for the CDR3 is TGTGCCAGTAGTATAGACAGTAACTATGGCTACACCTTC.

This chain connects TRBV6-5 to TRBJ1-4, with a weak D call TRBD1 (5 bases). In germline, CDR1 is MNHEY, CDR2 SVGAGI. V was cut by 2 bases and J by 6 bases, with 13 bases left in between. The CDR3 loop spans 15 amino acids. For the CDR3, the DNA is TGTGCCAGCAGTTACCCAGGGCTGGATGATGAAAAACTGTTTTTT. Protein product: CASSYPGLDDEKLFF.

The chain couples TRBV18 to TRBJ1-2; D remains ambiguous. Between the trimmed V and J ends, which lost 3 bases and 5 bases, there was a span of 10 bases. The CDR3 length is 13 residues. Germline assignment: CDR1 KGHSH and CDR2 LQKENI. In nucleotides, the CDR3 is TGTGCCAGCTCACCTGCAGGACCTTATGGCTACACCTTC. Its translation is CASSPAGPYGYTF.